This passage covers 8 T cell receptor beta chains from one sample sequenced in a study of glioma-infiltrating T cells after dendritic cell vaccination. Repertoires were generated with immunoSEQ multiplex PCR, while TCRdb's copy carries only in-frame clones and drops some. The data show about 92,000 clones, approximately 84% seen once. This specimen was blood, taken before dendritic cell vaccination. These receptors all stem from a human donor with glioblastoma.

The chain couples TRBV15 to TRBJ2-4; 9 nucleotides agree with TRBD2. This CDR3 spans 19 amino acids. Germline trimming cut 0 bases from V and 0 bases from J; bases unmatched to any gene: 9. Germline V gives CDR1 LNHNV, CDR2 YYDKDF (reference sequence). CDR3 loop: CATSRDLAGATVAKNIQYF. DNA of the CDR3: TGTGCCACCAGCAGAGACTTAGCGGGGGCCACGGTAGCCAAAAACATTCAGTACTTC.

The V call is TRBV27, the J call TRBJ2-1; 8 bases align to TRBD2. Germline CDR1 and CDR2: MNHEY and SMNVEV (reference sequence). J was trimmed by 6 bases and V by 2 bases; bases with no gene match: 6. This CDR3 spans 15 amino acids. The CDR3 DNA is TGTGCCAGCAGTTTAGGGCTAGCGGGCCTCAATGAGCAGTTCTTC. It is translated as CASSLGLAGLNEQFF.

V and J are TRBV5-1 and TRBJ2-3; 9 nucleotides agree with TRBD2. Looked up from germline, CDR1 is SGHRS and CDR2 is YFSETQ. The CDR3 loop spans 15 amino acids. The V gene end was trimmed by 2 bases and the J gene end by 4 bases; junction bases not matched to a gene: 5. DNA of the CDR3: TGCGCCAGCAGCTTTAGCGGGAGAACCCCAGATACGCAGTATTTT. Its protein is CASSFSGRTPDTQYF.

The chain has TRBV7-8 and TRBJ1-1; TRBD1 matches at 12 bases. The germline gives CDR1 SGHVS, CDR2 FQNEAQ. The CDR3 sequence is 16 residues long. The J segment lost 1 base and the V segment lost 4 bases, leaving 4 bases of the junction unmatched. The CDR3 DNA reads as TGTGCCAGCAGCTGGGGACAGGGGGCCGAGAACACTGAAGCTTTCTTT. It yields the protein CASSWGQGAENTEAFF.

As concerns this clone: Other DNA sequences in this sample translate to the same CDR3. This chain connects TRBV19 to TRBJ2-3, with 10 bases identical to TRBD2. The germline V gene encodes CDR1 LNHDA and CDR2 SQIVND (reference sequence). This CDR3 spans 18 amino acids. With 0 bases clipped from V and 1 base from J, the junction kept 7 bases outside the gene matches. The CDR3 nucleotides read TGTGCCAGTAGTATAGATCCCCTAGCGGGGGCCCGCACAGATACGCAGTATTTT. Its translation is CASSIDPLAGARTDTQYF. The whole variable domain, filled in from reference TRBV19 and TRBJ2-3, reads DGGITQSPKYLFRKEGQNVTLSCEQNLNHDAMYWYRQDPGQGLRLIYYSQIVNDFQKGDIAEGYSVSREKKESFPLTVTSAQKNPTAFYLCASSIDPLAGARTDTQYFGPGTRLTVL.

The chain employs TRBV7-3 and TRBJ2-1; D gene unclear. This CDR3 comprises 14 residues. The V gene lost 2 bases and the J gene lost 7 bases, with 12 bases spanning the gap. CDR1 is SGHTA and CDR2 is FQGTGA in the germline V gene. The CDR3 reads CASSLGDLANEQFF. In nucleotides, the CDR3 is TGTGCCAGCAGCTTAGGAGACTTGGCTAATGAGCAGTTCTTC. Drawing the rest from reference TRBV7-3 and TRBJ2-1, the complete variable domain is GAGVSQTPSNKVTEKGKYVELRCDPISGHTALYWYRQSLGQGPEFLIYFQGTGAADDSGLPNDRFFAVRPEGSVSTLKIQRTERGDSAVYLCASSLGDLANEQFFGPGTRLTVL.

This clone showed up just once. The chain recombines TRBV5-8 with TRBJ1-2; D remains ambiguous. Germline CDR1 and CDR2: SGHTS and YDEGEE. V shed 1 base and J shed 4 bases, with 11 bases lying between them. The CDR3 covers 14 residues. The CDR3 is CASSLRRPSYGYTF. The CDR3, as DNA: TGTGCCAGCAGCTTGCGCAGGCCCTCCTATGGCTACACCTTC.

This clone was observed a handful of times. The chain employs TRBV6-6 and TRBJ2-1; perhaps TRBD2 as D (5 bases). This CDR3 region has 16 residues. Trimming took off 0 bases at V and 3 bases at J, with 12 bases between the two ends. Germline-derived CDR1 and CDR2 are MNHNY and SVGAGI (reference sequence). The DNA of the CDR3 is TGTGCCAGCAGTTACTCGGTGGGAGTCATCTACAATGAGCAGTTCTTC. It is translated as CASSYSVGVIYNEQFF.